This T cell receptor (beta chain) was obtained from a study of cytomegalovirus exposure and HLA in healthy donors. Findings and limits, study-wide: A missense variant in DCLRE1C was later tied to TCR beta V- and J-gene trimming.

With 60 Vbeta and 13 Jbeta primers, the PCR was carried out. TCRdb keeps only in-frame clones here, not all; method: immunoSEQ multiplex PCR. The listing records 150,000 to 200,000 clones. Comments on this clone: The antigen is not known.

This receptor was taken from a young woman in good health and CMV-seropositive. The sequenced material came from PBMCs.

CDR3 nucleotide sequence: TGTGCCAGCAGTTACTCACAGGGGGCAGCTTACTATGGCTACACCTTC. Protein product: CASSYSQGAAYYGYTF. This sequence joins TRBV6-5 and TRBJ1-2; TRBD1 agrees at 9 bases. V gave up 0 bases and J gave up 3 bases; unmatched junction bases: 5. The germline gives CDR1 MNHEY, CDR2 SVGAGI. This CDR3 comprises 16 residues.